These 20 T cell receptor beta chains came from one sample sequenced in a study of CD8+CD57+ T cells in acquired aplastic anemia. Selection for sequencing was limited to patients who had shown CD8+CD57+ cell expansion by flow cytometry. Both TCR beta VDJ combination and CDR3 sequence profiling were carried out. Genomic DNA was the template for this profiling. TCRdb independently ran MiXCR on the reads; one entry per CDR3 protein. This sample has 150,000 to 160,000 distinct CDR3 sequences, with approximately 52% found just once. The material sequenced was sorted CD4+, CD8+, or CD8+CD57+ T cells (not recorded which) from PBMCs. The receptors shown here come from a human donor with aplastic anemia.

The J gene is TRBJ2-1, the V gene TRBV25-1; 9 bases line up with TRBD1. V was pared by 5 bases and J by 2 bases, with 4 bases of the junction left unmatched. Germline V gene data show CDR1 as MGHDK and CDR2 as SYGVNS. The CDR3 has 15 amino acids. CDR3 nucleotides: TGTGCCAGCAGTCCGCGACAGGGGGCCTACAATGAGCAGTTCTTC. Amino acids: CASSPRQGAYNEQFF.

This clonotype was seen repeatedly, ten times or more. The V call is TRBV6-1, the J call TRBJ2-1, with 10 bases matching TRBD2. The junction had 5 bases not matched to a gene; V was cut back by 3 bases and J by 6 bases. This CDR3 contains 15 residues. Germline V CDR1 and CDR2: MNHNS, SASEGT. CDR3 bases: TGTGCCAGCAGTGATGTAAGCGGGGGGGTCAATGAGCAGTTCTTC. Protein product: CASSDVSGGVNEQFF.

As to this clonotype: Here the CDR3 omits its conserved ending phenylalanine or tryptophan, so a read error is the likely source. V and J are TRBV7-9 and TRBJ2-2; D ambiguous. Germline lookup yields CDR1 SEHNR and CDR2 FQNEAQ (reference sequence). Trimming stripped 1 base from V and 7 bases from J, with 4 bases between. The CDR3 extends over 12 amino acids. The CDR3 nucleotides are TGTGCCAGCAGCTTAGACAGCGGGGAGCTGTTTATT. This encodes CASSLDSGELFI.

This clonotype was detected ten times or more. The chain couples TRBV4-1 to TRBJ2-5; maybe TRBD1 (5 bases). The CDR3 is 15 amino acids. The V gene's germline CDR1 is MGHRA and CDR2 YSYEKL. Deletions cut 0 bases from V and 1 base from J, with 9 bases between. CDR3 nucleotides: TGCGCCAGCAGCCAAGATCTCCAGGGCCAAGAGACCCAGTACTTC. As protein: CASSQDLQGQETQYF.

The chain uses TRBV10-3 and TRBJ2-3, with no clear D. Germline loops: CDR1 ENHRY, CDR2 SYGVKD. The CDR3 length is 16 residues. The V and J ends lost 0 bases and 1 base respectively, with 11 bases between them. CDR3 DNA sequence: TGTGCCATCAGTGAGTCTTCCGTATCAGGCACAGATACGCAGTATTTT. Translating gives CAISESSVSGTDTQYF.

This chain uses TRBV24-1 with TRBJ2-2; D tentatively reads TRBD1 or TRBD2 (5 bases each). Germline V gives CDR1 KGHDR, CDR2 SFDVKD. V shed 4 bases and J shed 5 bases, with 19 bases lying between them. CDR3 length equals 17 residues. The CDR3 reads CATSDSGTPLGTGELFF. Here the CDR3 DNA reads TGTGCCACCAGTGACTCCGGGACCCCCTTGGGAACCGGGGAGCTGTTTTTT.

This chain uses TRBV29-1 with TRBJ1-6, with a tentative D call TRBD1 (6 bases). This CDR3 is 13 amino acids long. V was clipped by 4 bases and J by 5 bases, with 9 bases between them. Germline CDR1 SQVTM, CDR2 ANQGSEA. The CDR3 nucleotides read TGCAGCGTTGGGACAGCAGATAATTCACCCCTCCACTTT. Translating it yields CSVGTADNSPLHF.

This clonotype occurred many times. The J gene is TRBJ1-5, the V gene TRBV6-1; D may be TRBD1 (5 bases). V was pared by 8 bases and J by 7 bases, with 18 bases between. The CDR3 has 14 amino acids. Looked up from germline, CDR1 is MNHNS and CDR2 is SASEGT. The CDR3 DNA is TGTGCCAGCGCGGGACTCGGCGAGAAACAGCCCCAGCATTTT. Translated: CASAGLGEKQPQHF.

The J gene is TRBJ2-7, the V gene TRBV10-3; 7 positions agree with TRBD1. CDR1 and CDR2 (germline): ENHRY, SYGVKD. This CDR3 spans 13 amino acids. The CDR3 DNA reads as TGTGCTTCCCGGGACAGCGGCCGAAACGAGCAGTACTTC. Encoded protein: CASRDSGRNEQYF.

The chain is built from TRBV15 and TRBJ2-1; D possibly matches TRBD1 or TRBD2 (5 bases each). Germline V gives CDR1 LNHNV, CDR2 YYDKDF (reference sequence). V dropped 3 bases and J dropped 4 bases, with 16 bases sitting between them. CDR3 length: 16 residues. CDR3: CATSSYTGAVYNEQFF. CDR3 bases: TGTGCCACCAGCAGTTACACCGGGGCCGTTTACAATGAGCAGTTCTTC.

The rearrangement links TRBV29-1 to TRBJ1-1; D is undetermined. This CDR3 comprises 13 residues. With 5 bases removed from V and 3 bases from J, the gap between germline ends came to 13 bases. Germline V lookup: CDR1 SQVTM, CDR2 ANQGSEA. The CDR3 nucleotides are TGCAGCGTTTGGGTCATCAGCCACACTGAAGCTTTCTTT. This codes for CSVWVISHTEAFF.

This chain uses TRBV7-3 with TRBJ2-7, with TRBD2 matching over 11 bases. J gave up 6 bases and V 3 bases, and 13 bases lay outside the gene matches. Germline V lookup: CDR1 SGHTA, CDR2 FQGTGA. The CDR3 consists of 17 residues. The CDR3 loop reads CASSFYAGTSGSTEQYF. The DNA of the CDR3 is TGTGCCAGCAGCTTCTACGCCGGGACTAGCGGATCCACCGAGCAGTACTTC.

This clonotype has ten or more counts. The J gene is TRBJ2-2, the V gene TRBV2; the D is unclear. From germline, CDR1 is SNHLY and CDR2 FYNNEI. Trimming stripped 8 bases from V and 1 base from J, with 8 bases between. CDR3 length equals 13 residues. The CDR3 DNA reads as TGTGCCAGCCAAGGAGAGAACACCGGGGAGCTGTTTTTT. The encoded protein is CASQGENTGELFF.

The CDR3 sequence is CASSLMGDQPQHF. CDR3 nucleotides: TGTGCCAGCAGCTTAATGGGAGATCAGCCCCAGCATTTT. J is TRBJ1-5 and V is TRBV7-9; D is ambiguous. This CDR3 has 13 amino acids. CDR1 and CDR2 (germline): SEHNR, FQNEAQ (reference sequence). V was cut by 2 bases and J by 5 bases, with 7 bases left in between.

The chain employs TRBV20-1 and TRBJ2-5; D gene ambiguous. Germline CDR1 DFQATT, CDR2 SNEGSKA (reference sequence). V was cut by 6 bases and J by 5 bases, with 10 bases left in between. The CDR3 has 11 residues. CDR3 protein: CSARSRETQYF. DNA for the CDR3: TGCAGTGCCCGTTCAAGGGAGACCCAGTACTTC.

This clonotype was recorded a few times. The J gene is TRBJ1-3, the V gene TRBV3-1; D is ambiguous. CDR3 size: 15 residues. V lost 0 bases and J 4 bases, leaving 10 bases between the germline ends. Germline V lookup: CDR1 LGHDT, CDR2 YNNKEL (reference sequence). The CDR3 reads CASSQDYRTGNTIYF. The CDR3 DNA reads TGTGCCAGCAGCCAAGATTACAGAACCGGAAACACCATATATTTT.

The genes are TRBV7-2 and TRBJ1-2; a possible D gene is TRBD1 (5 bases). The V gene's germline CDR1 is SGHTA and CDR2 FQGNSA. V was clipped by 1 base and J by 4 bases, with 13 bases between them. This CDR3 contains 15 residues. Written as DNA, the CDR3 is TGTGCCAGCAGCTTAGTGGTGACAGACGTCTATGGCTACACCTTC. Protein product: CASSLVVTDVYGYTF.

This rearrangement joins TRBV29-1 to TRBJ2-7; D not certain. Germline values: CDR1 SQVTM, CDR2 ANQGSEA. V was pared by 5 bases and J by 6 bases, with 8 bases between. This CDR3 contains 10 residues. The CDR3 nucleotides are TGCAGCGTTCAGGACCGCGAGCAGTACTTC. It translates to CSVQDREQYF.

This rearrangement joins TRBV6-4 to TRBJ2-7, with 9 bases fitting TRBD1. V dropped 6 bases and J dropped 4; count of bases not matched to a gene: 4. This CDR3 contains 13 residues. CDR1 and CDR2 (germline): MRHNA, SNTAGT. The CDR3 coding sequence is TGTGCCAGCAGAAGGGACAGGGAATACGAGCAGTACTTC. This sequence encodes CASRRDREYEQYF.

This clonotype has ten or more counts. V is TRBV11-1 and J is TRBJ2-3; D gene ambiguous. The CDR3 has 15 amino acids. Trimming removed 6 bases from V and 2 bases from J, with 15 bases in between. CDR1 and CDR2 from the germline V gene are SGHAT and FQDESV (reference sequence). The CDR3 coding sequence is TGTGCCAGCAGTCCCCCCCGGAACCCCACAGATACGCAGTATTTT. Protein product: CASSPPRNPTDTQYF.